This T cell receptor (beta chain) was recorded in a study of T cells in Graves' hyperthyroidism and ophthalmopathy. From RNA transcripts, TCR beta CDR3 regions were amplified. The TCR CDR3 first-round RT-PCR relied on the HTBI primer set. TCRdb fed the multiplex PCR reads into MiXCR, producing one record per CDR3 protein. The table has hundreds of thousands of distinct CDR3 sequences, roughly 19% seen once; the top ten hold 35% to 45%. Ophthalmopathy cases met thresholds of Clinical Activity Score at least 3, NOSPECS grade at least 4 and duration under 3 months. Uncontrolled infection, other autoimmune disease, pregnancy or lactation led to exclusion. V was trimmed by 5 bases and J by 2 bases, leaving 13 bases between them. CDR1 SGHTA and CDR2 FQGNSA come from the germline V gene. CDR3 length equals 15 residues.

V usage is TRBV7-2 and J usage is TRBJ1-5, with D tentatively TRBD1 (6 bases). Sequencing used blood. The sequence was obtained from a man aged 50-59 years with Graves' ophthalmopathy. The CDR3 DNA follows: TGTGCCAGCAGCCCCGACAGGTGGGGCAATCAGCCCCAGCATTTT. This encodes CASSPDRWGNQPQHF.